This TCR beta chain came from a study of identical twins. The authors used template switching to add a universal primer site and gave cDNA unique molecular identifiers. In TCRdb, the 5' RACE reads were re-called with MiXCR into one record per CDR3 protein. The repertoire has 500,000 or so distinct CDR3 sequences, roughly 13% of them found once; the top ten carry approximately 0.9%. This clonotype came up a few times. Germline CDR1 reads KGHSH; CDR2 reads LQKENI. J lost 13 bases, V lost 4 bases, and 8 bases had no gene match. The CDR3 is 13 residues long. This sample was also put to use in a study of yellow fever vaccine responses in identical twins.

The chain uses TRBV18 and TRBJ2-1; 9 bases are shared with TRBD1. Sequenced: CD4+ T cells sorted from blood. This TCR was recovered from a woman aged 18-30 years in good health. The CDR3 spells CASSQKTGGHQFF. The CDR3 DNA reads TGTGCCAGCTCACAGAAAACAGGGGGCCATCAGTTCTTC.